This section outlines one T cell receptor (beta chain) sequence together with its context. Its specificity is unknown. The data are from a study of PD-1 blockade in classical Hodgkin lymphoma. Study-wide points: Similar baseline diversity was found in complete responders and newly diagnosed patients.

Every single patient, without exception, relapsed after autologous stem cell transplantation, and brentuximab vedotin exposure varied. TCRdb's copy holds only in-frame clones and misses some; the assay was immunoSEQ multiplex PCR. The sample consists of about 14,000 clones, about 88% of them appearing once. Germline trimming cut 2 bases from V and 7 bases from J; bases unmatched to any gene: 8. CDR1 is GTSNPN and CDR2 is SVGIG in the germline V gene (reference sequence). The CDR3 runs 14 residues. The sequence was obtained from a human donor with classical Hodgkin lymphoma. Here the sequenced sample was peripheral blood mononuclear cells (PBMCs), taken at baseline. This chain joins TRBV30 and TRBJ2-1; 7 nucleotides match TRBD2. The CDR3 nucleotides read TGTGCCTGGAGTCGGGGCGGGGGAAAGAATGAGCAGTTCTTC. Protein: CAWSRGGGKNEQFF.